This is a list of T cell receptor beta chains from one sample in a study of OX40 agonist ivuxolimab in advanced cancers. Using immunoSEQ multiplex PCR, the repertoire was profiled, and TCRdb retains in-frame clones only, with some absent. The table lists approximately 61,000 clones, approximately 93% of them singletons. Source: CD4+ or CD8+ T cells sorted from blood, taken in a trial of the OX40 agonist ivuxolimab. These receptors were obtained from an adult with an advanced solid tumor such as melanoma, head and neck, liver or kidney cancer. Both conserved end residues are part of each CDR3. D genes are given only for firm matches. Not all rows give a size; the values are once, few, many and, for expanded clones, a class.

J gene: TRBJ1-6; clone size: .; V gene: TRBV14; CDR3 length: 15; D gene: TRBD1; CDR3 DNA: TGTGCCAGCAGCCAAGGGCAGGGGGCTCGATCACCCCTCCACTTT; CDR3 protein: CASSQGQGARSPLHF
J gene: TRBJ1-6; clone size: .; V gene: TRBV27; CDR3 length: 15; D gene: .; CDR3 DNA: TGTGCCAGCAGTTTAGAAGGTTTCTATAATTCACCCCTCCACTTT; CDR3 protein: CASSLEGFYNSPLHF
J gene: TRBJ1-1; clone size: .; V gene: TRBV7-9; CDR3 length: 15; D gene: .; CDR3 DNA: TGTGCCAGCAGTCATGGGGCACAGGAGAACACTGAAGCTTTCTTT; CDR3 protein: CASSHGAQENTEAFF
J gene: TRBJ1-2; clone size: .; V gene: TRBV7-9; CDR3 length: 14; D gene: .; CDR3 DNA: TGTGCCAGCAGCTTAGAAGGGAACGGGGAAGGCTACACCTTC; CDR3 protein: CASSLEGNGEGYTF
J gene: TRBJ2-7; clone size: .; V gene: TRBV6-1; CDR3 length: 15; D gene: TRBD1; CDR3 DNA: TGTGCCAGCAGTGAAGGGACAGGCCTTAACTACGAGCAGTACTTC; CDR3 protein: CASSEGTGLNYEQYF
J gene: TRBJ2-5; clone size: once; V gene: TRBV7-6; CDR3 length: 16; D gene: .; CDR3 DNA: TGTGCCAGCAGCTTCGACATCGGGACGCTTCAAGAGACCCAGTACTTC; CDR3 protein: CASSFDIGTLQETQYF
J gene: TRBJ2-7; clone size: .; V gene: TRBV11-2; CDR3 length: 16; D gene: TRBD1; CDR3 DNA: TGTGCCAGCAGCTTGGTAGGGGGCAATTTACTCTACGAGCAGTACTTC; CDR3 protein: CASSLVGGNLLYEQYF
J gene: TRBJ2-1; clone size: .; V gene: TRBV13; CDR3 length: 17; D gene: TRBD1; CDR3 DNA: TGTGCCAGCAGTTCCCAAATACAGGGGGACGCGCCTCAGAAGCAGTTCTTC; CDR3 protein: CASSSQIQGDAPQKQFF
J gene: TRBJ1-1; clone size: .; V gene: TRBV5-1; CDR3 length: 15; D gene: TRBD1; CDR3 DNA: TGCGCCAGCAGCTTGGAAGGGGGCTCGGACACTGAAGCTTTCTTT; CDR3 protein: CASSLEGGSDTEAFF
J gene: TRBJ2-7; clone size: once; V gene: TRBV9; CDR3 length: 14; D gene: .; CDR3 DNA: TGTGCCAGCAGCGTAGGTCTGTCTTCCTACGAGCAGTACTTC; CDR3 protein: CASSVGLSSYEQYF
J gene: TRBJ1-2; clone size: .; V gene: TRBV13; CDR3 length: 15; D gene: TRBD1; CDR3 DNA: TGTGCCAGCAGCTTAAGCAGGGGGCAAAACTATGGCTACACCTTC; CDR3 protein: CASSLSRGQNYGYTF
J gene: TRBJ2-7; clone size: once; V gene: TRBV27; CDR3 length: 14; D gene: TRBD2; CDR3 DNA: TGTGCCAGCTCTAGCGGGGTGAGCTCCTACGAGCAGTACTTC; CDR3 protein: CASSSGVSSYEQYF
J gene: TRBJ2-2; clone size: .; V gene: TRBV4-1; CDR3 length: 17; D gene: .; CDR3 DNA: TGCGCCAGCAGCCAAGCCCCCTCCGGGACCTTCACCGGGGAGCTGTTTTTT; CDR3 protein: CASSQAPSGTFTGELFF
J gene: TRBJ2-3; clone size: .; V gene: TRBV5-1; CDR3 length: 16; D gene: TRBD2; CDR3 DNA: TGCGCCAGCAGCTTGGAGCTAGCGGGGGACACAGATACGCAGTATTTT; CDR3 protein: CASSLELAGDTDTQYF
J gene: TRBJ2-2; clone size: .; V gene: TRBV5-4; CDR3 length: 13; D gene: .; CDR3 DNA: TGTGCCAGCAGCTGGGGGTCGACCGGGGAGCTGTTTTTT; CDR3 protein: CASSWGSTGELFF
J gene: TRBJ1-2; clone size: once; V gene: TRBV29-1; CDR3 length: 11; D gene: .; CDR3 DNA: TGCAGCGTTGTCCTACTCTATGGCTACACCTTC; CDR3 protein: CSVVLLYGYTF
J gene: TRBJ1-4; clone size: .; V gene: TRBV7-9; CDR3 length: 13; D gene: .; CDR3 DNA: TGTGCCAGCAGCTTACAGGGCAATGAAAAACTGTTTTTT; CDR3 protein: CASSLQGNEKLFF
J gene: TRBJ2-1; clone size: .; V gene: TRBV11-2; CDR3 length: 13; D gene: .; CDR3 DNA: TGTGCCAGCAGCCCGATCGGGCCCAATGAGCAGTTCTTC; CDR3 protein: CASSPIGPNEQFF
J gene: TRBJ2-3; clone size: .; V gene: TRBV6-1; CDR3 length: 13; D gene: .; CDR3 DNA: TGTGCCAGCAGTGAACTCGGACGCGATACGCAGTATTTT; CDR3 protein: CASSELGRDTQYF
J gene: TRBJ1-5; clone size: .; V gene: TRBV5-6; CDR3 length: 15; D gene: TRBD1; CDR3 DNA: TGTGCCAGCAGCACGGAGGGACAGTTTAATCAGCCCCAGCATTTT; CDR3 protein: CASSTEGQFNQPQHF
J gene: TRBJ1-5; clone size: .; V gene: TRBV28; CDR3 length: 15; D gene: .; CDR3 DNA: TGTGCCAGCACAGGGCTAGGAGGGGATCAAGGGGCCCAGCATTTT; CDR3 protein: CASTGLGGDQGAQHF
J gene: TRBJ2-1; clone size: .; V gene: TRBV9; CDR3 length: 14; D gene: .; CDR3 DNA: TGTGCCAGCAGCGTAGGTGAGTTCTACAATGAGCAGTTCTTC; CDR3 protein: CASSVGEFYNEQFF
J gene: TRBJ1-1; clone size: .; V gene: TRBV6-1; CDR3 length: 13; D gene: .; CDR3 DNA: TGTGCCACTTTAAGGGGCAGCAACACTGAAGCTTTCTTT; CDR3 protein: CATLRGSNTEAFF
J gene: TRBJ2-3; clone size: .; V gene: TRBV4-1; CDR3 length: 15; D gene: TRBD2; CDR3 DNA: TGCGCCAGCAGCCCGACTAGCGGGGGGGCGGATACGCAGTATTTT; CDR3 protein: CASSPTSGGADTQYF
J gene: TRBJ1-5; clone size: .; V gene: TRBV7-2; CDR3 length: 18; D gene: .; CDR3 DNA: TGTGCCAGCAGCCCCCAGGGAGGTTGGTTATATAGCAATCAGCCCCAGCATTTT; CDR3 protein: CASSPQGGWLYSNQPQHF
J gene: TRBJ2-2; clone size: .; V gene: TRBV6-1; CDR3 length: 17; D gene: .; CDR3 DNA: TGTGCCAGCAGTGAATCTTGGACAGACGCGAACACCGGGGAGCTGTTTTTT; CDR3 protein: CASSESWTDANTGELFF
J gene: TRBJ1-2; clone size: .; V gene: TRBV29-1; CDR3 length: 12; D gene: TRBD1; CDR3 DNA: TGCAGCGTTTCAGGGGGCCTCGATGGCTACACCTTC; CDR3 protein: CSVSGGLDGYTF
J gene: TRBJ1-2; clone size: .; V gene: TRBV13; CDR3 length: 16; D gene: .; CDR3 DNA: TGTGCCAGCAGCTTATCGTCCGGTGACAGGCTCTATGGCTACACCTTC; CDR3 protein: CASSLSSGDRLYGYTF
J gene: TRBJ1-5; clone size: once; V gene: TRBV19; CDR3 length: 17; D gene: TRBD1; CDR3 DNA: TGTGCCAGTAGTATTGGGACAGCGTTGTATAGCAATCAGCCCCAGCATTTT; CDR3 protein: CASSIGTALYSNQPQHF
J gene: TRBJ2-3; clone size: .; V gene: TRBV7-9; CDR3 length: 15; D gene: TRBD1; CDR3 DNA: TGTGCCAGCAGCCCTATAGATACAGGGGAAGATACGCAGTATTTT; CDR3 protein: CASSPIDTGEDTQYF
J gene: TRBJ2-5; clone size: .; V gene: TRBV15; CDR3 length: 14; D gene: .; CDR3 DNA: TGTGCCACCAGCACCCCCAGTCTCCAAGAGACCCAGTACTTC; CDR3 protein: CATSTPSLQETQYF
J gene: TRBJ2-1; clone size: .; V gene: TRBV10-3; CDR3 length: 16; D gene: TRBD2; CDR3 DNA: TGTGCCATCAGTGGGCCTACTGGCGGGGGGGACAATGAGCAGTTCTTC; CDR3 protein: CAISGPTGGGDNEQFF
J gene: TRBJ2-4; clone size: few; V gene: TRBV5-5; CDR3 length: 14; D gene: .; CDR3 DNA: TGTGCCAGCAGCTTGGTTCGCGGGTTGCACATTCAGTACTTC; CDR3 protein: CASSLVRGLHIQYF
J gene: TRBJ2-1; clone size: .; V gene: TRBV29-1; CDR3 length: 13; D gene: .; CDR3 DNA: TGCAGCGTTGAGGGAAAGAGCCTAAATGAGCAGTTCTTC; CDR3 protein: CSVEGKSLNEQFF
J gene: TRBJ1-2; clone size: .; V gene: TRBV5-8; CDR3 length: 18; D gene: .; CDR3 DNA: TGTGCCAGCAGCTCGCGACGGGTAGGGGCGCAGACCAACTATGGCTACACCTTC; CDR3 protein: CASSSRRVGAQTNYGYTF
J gene: TRBJ2-7; clone size: .; V gene: TRBV4-1; CDR3 length: 16; D gene: .; CDR3 DNA: TGCGCCAGCAGCCAGGCCACCGGGACGTACTTCTACGAGCAGTACTTC; CDR3 protein: CASSQATGTYFYEQYF
J gene: TRBJ2-7; clone size: .; V gene: TRBV5-1; CDR3 length: 13; D gene: .; CDR3 DNA: TGCGCCAGCACCCCGGGACTTCAATACGAGCAGTACTTC; CDR3 protein: CASTPGLQYEQYF
J gene: TRBJ1-2; clone size: few; V gene: TRBV6-1; CDR3 length: 15; D gene: TRBD1; CDR3 DNA: TGTGCCAGCAGTGACTCGAGCTGGACAGGGAACGGCTACACCTTC; CDR3 protein: CASSDSSWTGNGYTF
J gene: TRBJ1-2; clone size: .; V gene: TRBV27; CDR3 length: 16; D gene: .; CDR3 DNA: TGTGCCAGCAGGCCTTACGGACACGATCTAAACTATGGCTACACCTTC; CDR3 protein: CASRPYGHDLNYGYTF
J gene: TRBJ2-1; clone size: .; V gene: TRBV7-9; CDR3 length: 15; D gene: .; CDR3 DNA: TGTGCCAGCAGCCCCAAGGGGAGCTCCTACAATGAGCAGTTCTTC; CDR3 protein: CASSPKGSSYNEQFF
J gene: TRBJ2-7; clone size: .; V gene: TRBV2; CDR3 length: 16; D gene: .; CDR3 DNA: TGTGCCAGCAGTGAAGCGCTAGGGGGGGAAACCTACGAGCAGTACTTC; CDR3 protein: CASSEALGGETYEQYF